This TCR beta chain is drawn from a study of T cell responses to AZD1222 COVID-19 vaccine. Data came from immunoSEQ multiplex PCR; TCRdb stores just in-frame clones and leaves some out. The profile shows 130,000 to 150,000 clones, about 90% of them singletons. Germline CDR1 is MNHEY and CDR2 is SVGAGI. With 10 bases removed from V and 4 bases from J, the gap between germline ends came to 19 bases. CDR3 size: 14 residues. This clone was observed a single time. The input for sequencing was peripheral blood, taken 28 days after the second AZD1222 dose. The V and J genes are TRBV6-5 and TRBJ1-1; TRBD1 might be the D (6 bases). The sequence was obtained from an adult who received the AZD1222 COVID-19 vaccine. For the CDR3, the DNA is TGTGCCATCTTGAGGGGGGCCCATGGCACTGAAGCTTTCTTT. This sequence encodes CAILRGAHGTEAFF.